Here is one T cell receptor (beta chain) with its context. Each patient was aged 18 to 65 and had newly diagnosed hyperthyroidism of under 2 months' duration. It was uncontrolled infection, other autoimmune disease, pregnancy or lactation that excluded patients. Diagnosis rested on symptoms, serum thyroxine and TRAb, thyroid ultrasound, and orbital computed tomography. Researchers took RNA transcripts and amplified the TCR beta CDR3 regions from them. The primer set for the first-round RT-PCR of the TCR CDR3 was HTBI. TCRdb reprocessed the multiplex PCR reads via MiXCR and lists one record per CDR3 protein. Of about 740,000 distinct CDR3 sequences in the sample, 14% were seen once. These data are taken from a study of T cells in Graves' hyperthyroidism and ophthalmopathy. The sequence came from a young woman with Graves' hyperthyroidism. Sequencing used blood.

The CDR3, as DNA: TGTGCCAGCAGTGATGGCAGGGACCTACGGAATCAGCCCCAGCATTTT. This translates into CASSDGRDLRNQPQHF. The chain couples TRBV6-1 to TRBJ1-5, with a weak D call TRBD1 (5 bases). Germline CDR1 MNHNS, CDR2 SASEGT. V shed 3 bases and J shed 4 bases, with 16 bases lying between them. The CDR3 covers 16 residues.